Each of the 31 T cell receptor beta chains below was sequenced from the same sample in a study of T cells in severe cutaneous drug reactions. Libraries were made by iRepertoire multiplex PCR with TCR subtype-specific primers for bulk and single-cell sequencing. Using the multiplex PCR reads, TCRdb records one entry per CDR3 protein without DNA. In total, the table holds tens of thousands of distinct CDR3 sequences. The patients sequenced had a carbamazepine-induced Stevens-Johnson syndrome or toxic epidermal necrolysis reaction. The material sequenced was PBMCs. The receptor source for this set is a human donor with toxic epidermal necrolysis, a severe cutaneous drug reaction.

This chain links TRBV7-9 with TRBJ2-1; the D gene TCRdb calls, TRBD2, cannot be checked with no DNA. The CDR3 contains 15 residues. Germline lookup yields CDR1 SEHNR and CDR2 FQNEAQ (reference sequence). This chain's CDR3 is CASSLVSGSGSEQFF.

The chain recombines TRBV3-1 with TRBJ2-2; the D gene TCRdb calls, TRBD1, cannot be checked with no DNA. The CDR3 is 17 amino acids. The germline CDR1 and CDR2 sequences are LGHDT and YNNKEL (reference sequence). The CDR3 here is CASSPVIDSANTGELFF.

The rearrangement uses TRBV9 and TRBJ1-1; with no DNA, the TCRdb D assignment of TRBD1 cannot be verified. From germline, CDR1 is SGDLS and CDR2 YYNGEE. The CDR3 totals 14 residues. The CDR3 here is CATSRGGGNTEAFF.

Measured by frequency, this clonotype is medium-sized. The chain carries TRBV29-1 and TRBJ2-1; TCRdb reports TRBD1, a call that lacks DNA to check it against. The germline V gene encodes CDR1 SQVTM and CDR2 ANQGSEA. The CDR3 spans 11 residues. CDR3: CSVAVGGEQFF.

The chain carries TRBV5-1 and TRBJ2-7. The CDR3 is 13 amino acids. Germline V lookup: CDR1 SGHRS, CDR2 YFSETQ. The CDR3 is CASREENSYEQYF.

V is TRBV6-5 and J is TRBJ1-1. Germline lookup yields CDR1 MNHEY and CDR2 SVGAGI. CDR3 length: 11 residues. Here the CDR3 reads CASRRGTEAFF.

This chain links TRBV24-1 with TRBJ2-5; the TCRdb call, TRBD1, lacks DNA for checking. The CDR3 consists of 16 residues. Germline values: CDR1 KGHDR, CDR2 SFDVKD. The CDR3 loop is CATSDPTGTSGETQYF.

This chain links TRBV7-8 with TRBJ2-7; TCRdb returns TRBD1, unconfirmable since there is no DNA. In germline, CDR1 is SGHVS, CDR2 FQNEAQ. This CDR3 comprises 16 residues. CDR3 residues: CASSFSETDPDYEQYF. Together with reference TRBV7-8 and TRBJ2-7, the CDR3 gives the full variable domain: GAGVSQSPRYKVAKRGQDVALRCDPISGHVSLFWYQQALGQGPEFLTYFQNEAQLDKSGLPSDRFFAERPEGSVSTLKIQRTQQEDSAVYLCASSFSETDPDYEQYFGPGTRLTVT.

The rearrangement links TRBV4-3 to TRBJ2-2. This CDR3 spans 17 amino acids. CDR1 LGHNA and CDR2 YSLEER come from the germline V gene. CDR3 sequence: CASSQDFGVMNTGELFF.

This rearrangement joins TRBV28 to TRBJ2-7; TCRdb picks TRBD1, but there is no DNA to check that call. The germline CDR1 and CDR2 sequences are MDHEN and SYDVKM. The CDR3 has 15 residues. CDR3 in amino acids: CASSLGRRETYEQYF.

The chain recombines TRBV19 with TRBJ2-2; TCRdb's D call, TRBD1, is unchecked because there is no DNA. Germline loops: CDR1 LNHDA, CDR2 SQIVND (reference sequence). This CDR3 is 14 amino acids long. The CDR3 region is CASGGTANTGELFF.

The V and J genes are TRBV4-1 and TRBJ1-1. Germline loops: CDR1 MGHRA, CDR2 YSYEKL. The CDR3 length is 13 residues. CDR3 sequence reads: CASSQGTVTEAFF.

The chain carries TRBV28 and TRBJ1-4. CDR3 length: 15 amino acids. The germline V gene encodes CDR1 MDHEN and CDR2 SYDVKM. CDR3 residues: CASSLVRRSAEKLFF.

The J gene is TRBJ2-1, the V gene TRBV19; TCRdb selects TRBD2, and the lack of DNA leaves this call unchecked. CDR1 LNHDA and CDR2 SQIVND come from the germline V gene (reference sequence). The CDR3 is made up of 15 amino acids. CDR3 loop: CASVPTGTSVAEQFF.

The chain couples TRBV28 to TRBJ2-5; TCRdb selects TRBD2, and the lack of DNA leaves this call unchecked. The CDR3 covers 12 residues. Germline CDR1 reads MDHEN; CDR2 reads SYDVKM. CDR3 in amino acids: CASSLAGETQYF. The variable domain in full, completed from reference TRBV28 and TRBJ2-5, reads DVKVTQSSRYLVKRTGEKVFLECVQDMDHENMFWYRQDPGLGLRLIYFSYDVKMKEKGDIPEGYSVSREKKERFSLILESASTNQTSMYLCASSLAGETQYFGPGTRLLVL.

This sequence joins TRBV7-9 and TRBJ2-1; checking the TCRdb D call of TRBD2 is not possible without DNA. CDR1 and CDR2 from the germline V gene are SEHNR and FQNEAQ (reference sequence). This CDR3 has 15 residues. The CDR3 is CASRTSGFSYNEQFF.

This chain uses TRBV30 with TRBJ1-2. CDR1 and CDR2 (germline): GTSNPN, SVGIG (reference sequence). The CDR3 totals 11 residues. The CDR3 region is CAWSVNYGYTF. Variable domain in full (rest from reference TRBV30 and TRBJ1-2): SQTIHQWPATLVQPVGSPLSLECTVEGTSNPNLYWYRQAAGRGLQLLFYSVGIGQISSEVPQNLSASRPQDRQFILSSKKLLLSDSGFYLCAWSVNYGYTFGSGTRLTVV.

V is TRBV4-1 and J is TRBJ2-7. Germline lookup yields CDR1 MGHRA and CDR2 YSYEKL. This CDR3 is built from 15 residues. The CDR3 region is CASSQGYDRSYEQYF.

The rearrangement uses TRBV27 and TRBJ1-3. The length of the CDR3 is 12 residues. Looked up from germline, CDR1 is MNHEY and CDR2 is SMNVEV (reference sequence). CDR3 loop: CASSLLTAAIYF.

By frequency, this clonotype is medium-sized. This chain uses TRBV6-2 or TRBV6-3 with TRBJ2-1. The CDR3 is 13 amino acids. Per germline, CDR1 MNHEY and CDR2 SVGEGT. CDR3 region: CASSYWTINEQFF.

The rearrangement uses TRBV9 and TRBJ2-3; TCRdb lists TRBD2, though no DNA is available to test this call. The CDR3 is 16 amino acids. The V gene's germline CDR1 is SGDLS and CDR2 YYNGEE. CDR3 sequence reads: CASSVAPQREADTQYF.

V and J are TRBV29-1 and TRBJ2-5; the TCRdb D gene call, TRBD1, has no DNA to confirm it. CDR1 SQVTM and CDR2 ANQGSEA come from the germline V gene. This CDR3 has 12 residues. CDR3 residues: CSVLGERETQYF.

The chain combines TRBV15 with TRBJ1-4; TCRdb's assignment of TRBD1 cannot be checked, as there is no DNA. Germline V CDR1 and CDR2: LNHNV, YYDKDF (reference sequence). This CDR3 spans 16 amino acids. Here the CDR3 reads CATSRDQTARAEKLFF.

The rearrangement uses TRBV7-2 and TRBJ1-2. This CDR3 comprises 15 residues. Germline CDR1 and CDR2: SGHTA and FQGNSA. The CDR3: CASSFFLGPNYGYTF. The complete variable domain, with remaining parts taken from reference TRBV7-2 and TRBJ1-2, reads GAGVSQSPSNKVTEKGKDVELRCDPISGHTALYWYRQSLGQGLEFLIYFQGNSAPDKSGLPSDRFSAERTGGSVSTLTIQRTQQEDSAVYLCASSFFLGPNYGYTFGSGTRLTVV.

CDR3 amino acids: CSARQGQGSYEQYF. V and J are TRBV20-1 and TRBJ2-7; TCRdb lists TRBD1, though no DNA is available to test this call. CDR1 and CDR2 (germline): DFQATT, SNEGSKA (reference sequence). This CDR3 is built from 14 residues.

This rearrangement joins TRBV5-8 to TRBJ2-3. Germline-derived CDR1 and CDR2 are SGHTS and YDEGEE. This CDR3 comprises 12 residues. The CDR3 reads CASSHLRDTQYF.

This chain connects TRBV20-1 to TRBJ1-1. Germline V gene lookup returns CDR1 DFQATT and CDR2 SNEGSKA (reference sequence). The CDR3 is made up of 12 amino acids. CDR3 in amino acids: CSQRRMNTEAFF.

The gene calls are TRBV12-3 or TRBV12-4 and TRBJ2-1; TCRdb indicates TRBD1, and absent DNA this call remains unverified. The CDR3 spans 11 residues. CDR3 amino acids: CASSPGAEQFF.

The chain joins TRBV6-5 to TRBJ2-7; TCRdb's D gene call, TRBD1, goes unchecked for lack of DNA. This CDR3 region has 15 residues. Per germline, CDR1 MNHEY and CDR2 SVGAGI. The CDR3 protein is CASSPSTRAAYEQYF.

By frequency, this clonotype registers medium-sized. V and J are TRBV18 and TRBJ1-6. The length of the CDR3 is 17 residues. Germline V gives CDR1 KGHSH, CDR2 LQKENI. CDR3 sequence reads: CASSLQDHSSRNSPLHF.

J is TRBJ1-5 and V is TRBV20-1; TCRdb indicates TRBD1, and absent DNA this call remains unverified. Per germline, CDR1 DFQATT and CDR2 SNEGSKA (reference sequence). The CDR3 spans 15 residues. The CDR3 sequence is CSASGRRQGGQSQHF.